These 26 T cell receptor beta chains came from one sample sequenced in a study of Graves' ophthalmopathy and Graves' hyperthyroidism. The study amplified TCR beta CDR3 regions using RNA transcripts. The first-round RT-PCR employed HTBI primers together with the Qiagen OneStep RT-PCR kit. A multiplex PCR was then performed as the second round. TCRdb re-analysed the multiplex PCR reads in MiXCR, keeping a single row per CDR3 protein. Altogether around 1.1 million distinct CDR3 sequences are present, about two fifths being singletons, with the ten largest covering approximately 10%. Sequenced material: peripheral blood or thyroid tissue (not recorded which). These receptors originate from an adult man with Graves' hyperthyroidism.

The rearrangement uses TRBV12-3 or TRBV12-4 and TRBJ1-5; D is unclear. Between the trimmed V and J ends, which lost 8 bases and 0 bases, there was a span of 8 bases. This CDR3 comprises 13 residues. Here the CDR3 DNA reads TGTGCCAGCGGAGACAATAGCAATCAGCCCCAGCATTTT. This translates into CASGDNSNQPQHF.

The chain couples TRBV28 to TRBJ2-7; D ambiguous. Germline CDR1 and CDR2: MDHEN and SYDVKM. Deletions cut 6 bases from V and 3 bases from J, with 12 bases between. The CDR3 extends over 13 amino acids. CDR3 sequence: CASRPHSGYEQYF. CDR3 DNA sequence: TGTGCCAGCAGACCACATTCTGGCTACGAGCAGTACTTC.

The CDR3 nucleotides are TGTGCCAGCAGCTTAATCAGGGTGGGACCTGGTAACAATCAGCCCCAGCATTTT. Encoded protein: CASSLIRVGPGNNQPQHF. The rearrangement joins TRBV7-2 to TRBJ1-5; tentative D call: TRBD1 (5 bases). The CDR3 totals 18 residues. V was shortened by 2 bases and J by 3 bases, with 20 bases between the two germline ends. In germline, CDR1 is SGHTA, CDR2 FQGNSA.

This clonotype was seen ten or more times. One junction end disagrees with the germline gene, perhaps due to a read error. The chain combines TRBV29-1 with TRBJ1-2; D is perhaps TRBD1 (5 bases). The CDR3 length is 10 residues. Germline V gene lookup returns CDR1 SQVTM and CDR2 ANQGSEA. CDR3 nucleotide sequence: TGCAGTGTTGTGGGGGATGGCTACACCTTC. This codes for CSVVGDGYTF. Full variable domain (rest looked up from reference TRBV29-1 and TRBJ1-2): SAVISQKPSRDICQRGTSLTIQCQVDSQVTMMFWYRQQPGQSLTLIATANQGSEATYESGFVIDKFPISRPNLTFSTLTVSNMSPEDSSIYLCSVVGDGYTFGSGTRLTVV.

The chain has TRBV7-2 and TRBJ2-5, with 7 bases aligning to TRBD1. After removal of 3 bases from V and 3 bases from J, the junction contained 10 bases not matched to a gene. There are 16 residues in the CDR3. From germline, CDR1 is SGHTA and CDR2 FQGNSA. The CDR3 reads CASSFSGTAKKETQYF. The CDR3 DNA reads TGTGCCAGCAGCTTCTCCGGGACAGCTAAAAAAGAGACCCAGTACTTC.

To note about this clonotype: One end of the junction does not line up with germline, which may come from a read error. CDR3 amino acids: CASRSGTGVGSGPPIW. For the CDR3, the DNA is TGTGCCAGCAGGTCTGGGACAGGGGTCGGGTCGGGGCCTCCGATTTGG. The chain couples TRBV7-2 to TRBJ1-4, with 10 bases fitting TRBD1. Looked up from germline, CDR1 is SGHTA and CDR2 is FQGNSA. The CDR3 is 16 residues long.

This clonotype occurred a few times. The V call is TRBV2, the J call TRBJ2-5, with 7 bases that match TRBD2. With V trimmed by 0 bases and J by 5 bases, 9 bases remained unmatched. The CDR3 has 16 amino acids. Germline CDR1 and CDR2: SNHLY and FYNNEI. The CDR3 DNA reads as TGTGCCAGCAGTGAAGCGCCAGGATCCGGGAGGGAGACCCAGTACTTC. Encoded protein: CASSEAPGSGRETQYF.

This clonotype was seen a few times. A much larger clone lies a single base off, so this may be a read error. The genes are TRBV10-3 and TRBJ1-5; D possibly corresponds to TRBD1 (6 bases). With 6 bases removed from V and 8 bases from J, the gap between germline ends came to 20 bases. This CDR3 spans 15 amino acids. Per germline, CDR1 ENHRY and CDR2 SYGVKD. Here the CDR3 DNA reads TGTGCCATCAGCCCGGGAGAGGGGGTAAATAAGCCCCAGCATTTT. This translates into CAISPGEGVNKPQHF.

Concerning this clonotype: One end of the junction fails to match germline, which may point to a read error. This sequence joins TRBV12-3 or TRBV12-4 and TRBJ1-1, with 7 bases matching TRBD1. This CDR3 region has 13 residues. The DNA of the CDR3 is TGTGCCAGCAGGCCACAGGGGAACACTGAAGCTTCCTTT. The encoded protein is CASRPQGNTEASF.

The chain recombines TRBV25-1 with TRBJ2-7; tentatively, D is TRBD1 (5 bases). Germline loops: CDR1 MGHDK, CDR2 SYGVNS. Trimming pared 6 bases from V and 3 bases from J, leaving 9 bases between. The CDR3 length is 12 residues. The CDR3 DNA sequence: TGTGCCAGCAGGGAAAGGGGCTACGAGCAGTACTTC. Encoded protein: CASRERGYEQYF.

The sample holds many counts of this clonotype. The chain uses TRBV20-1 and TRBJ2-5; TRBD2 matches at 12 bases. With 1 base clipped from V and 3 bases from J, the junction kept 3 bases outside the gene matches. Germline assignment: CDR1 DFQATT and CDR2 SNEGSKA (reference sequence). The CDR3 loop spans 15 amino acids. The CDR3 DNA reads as TGCAGTGCTAGAGTAGGACTAGCGGGGAAAGAGACCCAGTACTTC. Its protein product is CSARVGLAGKETQYF.

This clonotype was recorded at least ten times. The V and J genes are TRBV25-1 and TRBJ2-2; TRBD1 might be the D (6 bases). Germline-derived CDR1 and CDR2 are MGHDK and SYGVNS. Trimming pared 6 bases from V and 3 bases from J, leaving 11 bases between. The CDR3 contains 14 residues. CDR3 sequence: CASSRGEDTGELFF. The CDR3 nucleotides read TGTGCCAGCAGCAGGGGAGAGGACACCGGGGAGCTGTTTTTT.

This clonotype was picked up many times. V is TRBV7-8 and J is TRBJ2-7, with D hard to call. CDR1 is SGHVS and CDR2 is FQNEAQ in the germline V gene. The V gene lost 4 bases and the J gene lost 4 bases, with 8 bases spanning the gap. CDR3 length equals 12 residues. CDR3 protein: CASSSYSYEQYF. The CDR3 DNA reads TGTGCCAGCAGCTCTTACTCATACGAGCAGTACTTC. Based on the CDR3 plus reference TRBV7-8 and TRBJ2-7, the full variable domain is GAGVSQSPRYKVAKRGQDVALRCDPISGHVSLFWYQQALGQGPEFLTYFQNEAQLDKSGLPSDRFFAERPEGSVSTLKIQRTQQEDSAVYLCASSSYSYEQYFGPGTRLTVT.

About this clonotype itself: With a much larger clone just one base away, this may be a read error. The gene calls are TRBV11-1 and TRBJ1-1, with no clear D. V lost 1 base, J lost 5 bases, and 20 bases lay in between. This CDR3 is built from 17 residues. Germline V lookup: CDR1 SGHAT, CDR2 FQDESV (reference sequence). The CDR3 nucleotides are TGTGCCAGCAGCTTAGGACCCCCTGGACTTCCCAGGACTGAAGCTTTCTTT. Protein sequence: CASSLGPPGLPRTEAFF. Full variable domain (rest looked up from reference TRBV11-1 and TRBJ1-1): EAEVAQSPRYKITEKSQAVAFWCDPISGHATLYWYRQILGQGPELLVQFQDESVVDDSQLPKDRFSAERLKGVDSTLKIQPAELGDSAMYLCASSLGPPGLPRTEAFFGQGTRLTVV.

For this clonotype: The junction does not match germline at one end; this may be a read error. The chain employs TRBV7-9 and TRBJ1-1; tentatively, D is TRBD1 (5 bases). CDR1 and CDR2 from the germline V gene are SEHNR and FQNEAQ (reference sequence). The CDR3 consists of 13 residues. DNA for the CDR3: TGTGCCAGCAGCTTTCAGGGTCCCACTGGAGCTTTCTTT. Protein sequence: CASSFQGPTGAFF.

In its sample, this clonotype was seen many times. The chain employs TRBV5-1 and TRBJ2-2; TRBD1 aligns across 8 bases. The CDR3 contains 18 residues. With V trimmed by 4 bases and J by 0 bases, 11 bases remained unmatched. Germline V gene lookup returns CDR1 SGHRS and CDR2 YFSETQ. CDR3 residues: CASSPTRPGGANTGELFF. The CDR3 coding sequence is TGCGCCAGCAGCCCAACCCGCCCAGGGGGCGCGAACACCGGGGAGCTGTTTTTT.

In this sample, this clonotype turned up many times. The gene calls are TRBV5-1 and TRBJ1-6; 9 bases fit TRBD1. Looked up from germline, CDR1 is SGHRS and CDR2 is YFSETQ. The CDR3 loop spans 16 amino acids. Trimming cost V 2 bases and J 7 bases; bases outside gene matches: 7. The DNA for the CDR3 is TGCGCCAGCAGCTTAACAGGGGGCATAACGAATTCACCCCTCCACTTT. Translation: CASSLTGGITNSPLHF.

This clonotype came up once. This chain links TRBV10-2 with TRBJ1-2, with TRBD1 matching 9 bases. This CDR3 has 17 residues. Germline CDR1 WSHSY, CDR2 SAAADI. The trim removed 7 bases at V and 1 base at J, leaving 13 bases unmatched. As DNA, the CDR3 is TGCGCCAGCAATCCGGGACAGGGCCGCGAGATTAACTATGGCTACACCTTC. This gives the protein CASNPGQGREINYGYTF.

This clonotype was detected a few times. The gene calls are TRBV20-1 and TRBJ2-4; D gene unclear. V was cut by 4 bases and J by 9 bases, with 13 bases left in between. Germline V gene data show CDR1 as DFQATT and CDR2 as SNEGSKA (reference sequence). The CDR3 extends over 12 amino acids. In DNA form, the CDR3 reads TGCAGTGCTAACCACCCGAAGGGCATTCAGTACTTC. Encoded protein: CSANHPKGIQYF.

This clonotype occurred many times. This CDR3 is CASSPRGRLSGANVLTF. In DNA form, the CDR3 reads TGTGCCAGCAGCCCCCGTGGCAGGCTCTCTGGGGCCAACGTCCTGACTTTC. This rearrangement joins TRBV7-3 to TRBJ2-6, with D hard to call. The CDR3 sequence is 17 residues long. Per the germline V gene, CDR1 is SGHTA and CDR2 is FQGTGA. Trimming pared 5 bases from V and 0 bases from J, leaving 14 bases between.

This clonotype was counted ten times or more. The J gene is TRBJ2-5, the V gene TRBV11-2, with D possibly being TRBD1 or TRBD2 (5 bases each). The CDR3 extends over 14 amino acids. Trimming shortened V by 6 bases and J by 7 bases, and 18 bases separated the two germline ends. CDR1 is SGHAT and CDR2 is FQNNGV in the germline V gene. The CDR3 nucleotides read TGTGCCAGCAGTACAGGTACCCCTGCGGGGACCCAGTACTTC. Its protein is CASSTGTPAGTQYF. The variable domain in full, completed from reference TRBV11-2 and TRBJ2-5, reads EAGVAQSPRYKIIEKRQSVAFWCNPISGHATLYWYQQILGQGPKLLIQFQNNGVVDDSQLPKDRFSAERLKGVDSTLKIQPAKLEDSAVYLCASSTGTPAGTQYFGPGTRLLVL.

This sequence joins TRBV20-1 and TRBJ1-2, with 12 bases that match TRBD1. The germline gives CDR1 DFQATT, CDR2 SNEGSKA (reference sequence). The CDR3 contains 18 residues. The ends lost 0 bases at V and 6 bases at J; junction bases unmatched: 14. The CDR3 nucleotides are TGCAGTGCTAGAGACTTGGGGACAGGGGGCCAACGTAGGGATGGCTACACCTTC. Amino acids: CSARDLGTGGQRRDGYTF.

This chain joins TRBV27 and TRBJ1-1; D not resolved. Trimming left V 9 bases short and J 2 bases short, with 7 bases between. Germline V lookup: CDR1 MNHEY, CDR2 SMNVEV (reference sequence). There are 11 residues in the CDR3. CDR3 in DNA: TGTGCCAGGGGAGGTAACACTGAAGCTTTCTTT. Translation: CARGGNTEAFF.

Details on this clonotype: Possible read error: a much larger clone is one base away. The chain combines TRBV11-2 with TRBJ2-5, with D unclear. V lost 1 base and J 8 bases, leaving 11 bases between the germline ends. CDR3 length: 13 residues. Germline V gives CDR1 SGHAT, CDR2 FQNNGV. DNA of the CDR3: TGTGCCAGCAGCTTAGTGGTTGGCGGCACCCAGTACTTC. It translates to CASSLVVGGTQYF.

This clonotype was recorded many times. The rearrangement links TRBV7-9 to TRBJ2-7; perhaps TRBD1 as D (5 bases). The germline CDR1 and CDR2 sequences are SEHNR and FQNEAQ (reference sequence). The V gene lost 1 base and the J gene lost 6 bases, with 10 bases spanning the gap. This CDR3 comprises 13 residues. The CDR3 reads CASSLVPGPEQYF. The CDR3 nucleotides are TGTGCCAGCAGCTTAGTCCCAGGGCCCGAGCAGTACTTC.

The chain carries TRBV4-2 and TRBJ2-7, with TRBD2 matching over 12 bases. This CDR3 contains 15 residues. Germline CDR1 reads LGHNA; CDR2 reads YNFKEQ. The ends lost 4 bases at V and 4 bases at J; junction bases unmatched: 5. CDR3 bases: TGTGCCAGCAGCCGGGAGACTAGCGGGAGTTACGAGCAGTACTTC. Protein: CASSRETSGSYEQYF.